A selection of T cell receptor beta chains follows, all from one sample in a study of kidney transplant recipient with SARS-CoV-2 infection. TCRdb itself ran the reads through MiXCR, one entry per CDR3 protein. This sample has about 240,000 distinct CDR3 sequences, with 29% found just once. The sample here was a blood sample, taken at baseline and on approximately day 120 from a kidney transplant recipient. Receptor source: a male patient between 25 and 39 years old who had COVID-19 and was a kidney transplant recipient. Some T cells may be graft donor cells. The CDR3 runs from the conserved cysteine through the conserved F or W. The D gene is left open where the match is weak. A clone size is listed for some rows: how often the clone was seen (once, few, many), or a class if it is expanded.

cdr3_aa cdr3_nt d_call j_call clone_size v_call
CSAAKGDYEQYF TGCAGTGCCGCAAAGGGCGACTACGAGCAGTACTTC . TRBJ2-7 many TRBV20-1
CASSVTATSLFNEQFF TGTGCCAGCAGCGTGACCGCCACTAGTCTCTTCAATGAGCAGTTCTTC . TRBJ2-1 . TRBV9
CASSRGGGRIYGYTF TGTGCCAGCAGCCGGGGGGGGGGCAGGATCTATGGCTACACCTTC . TRBJ1-2 many TRBV11-2
CASRQGSQETQYF TGTGCCAGCAGGCAGGGGTCCCAAGAGACCCAGTACTTC . TRBJ2-5 few TRBV12-3/TRBV12-4
CSAKTSGGEFF TGCAGTGCTAAAACTAGCGGGGGGGAGTTCTTC TRBD2 TRBJ2-1 few TRBV20-1
CASSMHGSMRKTYGYTF TGTGCCAGCAGTATGCACGGCTCTATGCGAAAGACCTATGGCTACACCTTC . TRBJ1-2 many TRBV6-1
CASSEIGESRKTYGYTF TGTGCCAGCAGCGAAATCGGTGAATCTCGAAAGACCTATGGCTACACCTTC . TRBJ1-2 . TRBV7-6
CASSFRGISGTGELFF TGTGCCAGCAGCTTCCGGGGGATTTCTGGGACCGGGGAGCTGTTTTTT . TRBJ2-2 . TRBV5-5
CAWLRTSGSTDTQYF TGTGCCTGGCTCCGTACTAGCGGGAGCACAGATACGCAGTATTTT TRBD2 TRBJ2-3 . TRBV30
CASTVGVINSPLHF TGTGCCAGCACGGTAGGGGTTATTAATTCACCCCTCCACTTT . TRBJ1-6 many TRBV2
CASSPSPGQQETQYF TGCGCCAGCAGCCCCAGCCCGGGACAGCAAGAGACCCAGTACTTC TRBD1 TRBJ2-5 . TRBV5-1
CASPGDNSRKTYGYTF TGTGCCAGCCCAGGGGACAATAGTCGAAAGACCTATGGCTACACCTTC . TRBJ1-2 many TRBV5-6
CAWRWRMGANVLTF TGTGCCTGGAGGTGGAGGATGGGGGCCAACGTCCTGACTTTC . TRBJ2-6 many TRBV30
CASSFSLAISSYEQYF TGTGCCAGCAGTTTCTCCTTAGCGATCAGCTCCTACGAGCAGTACTTC . TRBJ2-7 many TRBV27
CATSDGGGGRYNEQFF TGTGCCACCAGTGATGGGGGTGGCGGGAGATACAATGAGCAGTTCTTC TRBD2 TRBJ2-1 many TRBV24-1
CASSPYSGIGENIQYF TGTGCCAGCAGTCCTTATAGCGGGATTGGTGAAAACATTCAGTACTTC TRBD2 TRBJ2-4 many TRBV28
CISVPEGPGEVGKTYGYTF . . TRBJ1-2 many TRBV7-5
CASGLQGNAEAFF TGCGCCAGCGGGTTACAGGGGAACGCTGAAGCTTTCTTT TRBD1 TRBJ1-1 . TRBV10-2
CASSYIYNEQFF TGTGCCAGCAGTTACATCTACAATGAGCAGTTCTTC . TRBJ2-1 many TRBV6-6
CATSAGSRETQYF TGTGCCACCAGTGCGGGCAGCCGGGAGACCCAGTACTTC . TRBJ2-5 few TRBV24-1
CASSRKTSGSTTDTQYF TGTGCCAGCAGTCGGAAGACTAGCGGGAGTACCACAGATACGCAGTATTTT TRBD2 TRBJ2-3 many TRBV2
CATSHTGNRAYEQYF TGTGCCACCAGCCATACAGGGAACCGAGCGTACGAGCAGTACTTC . TRBJ2-7 many TRBV15
CASSQRRTGRYNEQFF TGTGCCAGCAGCCAGAGAAGGACAGGACGCTACAATGAGCAGTTCTTC TRBD1 TRBJ2-1 many TRBV3-1
CGSESCDSRKTYGYTF TGTGGCAGTGAGTCCTGTGATAGCCGAAAGACCTATGGCTACACCTTC . TRBJ1-2 few TRBV8-2
CASGGLPVRKTYGYTF TGCGCCAGCGGGGGTTTACCGGTTCGAAAGACCTATGGCTACACCTTC . TRBJ1-2 once TRBV5-1
CASSVRPVVRKTYGYTF TGTGCCAGCAGCGTAAGGCCGGTCGTTAGAAAGACCTATGGCTACACCTTC . TRBJ1-2 few TRBV16
CASSCRTTLRKTYGYTF TGTGCCAGCAGCTGTAGAACCACCCTTCGAAAGACCTATGGCTACACCTTC . TRBJ1-2 many TRBV3-1
CASSQGGHTEAFF TGTGCCAGCAGCCAAGGAGGGCACACTGAAGCTTTCTTT . TRBJ1-1 many TRBV3-1
CASSIRSSMRKTYGYTF TGTGCCAGCAGTATAAGGAGCTCTATGCGAAAGACCTATGGCTACACCTTC . TRBJ1-2 many TRBV6-5
CASSRQVNTEAFF TGTGCCAGTAGTAGACAGGTGAACACTGAAGCTTTCTTT . TRBJ1-1 many TRBV19
CASSVYNEQFF TGTGCCAGCAGTGTCTACAATGAGCAGTTCTTC . TRBJ2-1 . TRBV2